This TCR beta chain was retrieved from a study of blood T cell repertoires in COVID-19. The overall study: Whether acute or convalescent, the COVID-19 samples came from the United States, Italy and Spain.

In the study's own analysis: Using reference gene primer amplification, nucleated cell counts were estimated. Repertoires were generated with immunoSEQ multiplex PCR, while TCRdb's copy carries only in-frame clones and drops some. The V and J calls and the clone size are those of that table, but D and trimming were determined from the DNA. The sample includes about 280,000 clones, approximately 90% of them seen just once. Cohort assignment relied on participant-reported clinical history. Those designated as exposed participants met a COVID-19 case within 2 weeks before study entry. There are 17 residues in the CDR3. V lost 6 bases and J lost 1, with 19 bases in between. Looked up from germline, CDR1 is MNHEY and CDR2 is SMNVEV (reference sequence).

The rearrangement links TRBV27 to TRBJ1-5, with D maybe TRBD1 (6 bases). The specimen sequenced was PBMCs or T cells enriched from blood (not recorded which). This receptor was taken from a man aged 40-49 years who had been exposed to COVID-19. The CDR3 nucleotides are TGTGCCAGCAGAACAGGGTCCCCCTTAGGAAGCAATCAGCCCCAGCATTTT. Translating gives CASRTGSPLGSNQPQHF.